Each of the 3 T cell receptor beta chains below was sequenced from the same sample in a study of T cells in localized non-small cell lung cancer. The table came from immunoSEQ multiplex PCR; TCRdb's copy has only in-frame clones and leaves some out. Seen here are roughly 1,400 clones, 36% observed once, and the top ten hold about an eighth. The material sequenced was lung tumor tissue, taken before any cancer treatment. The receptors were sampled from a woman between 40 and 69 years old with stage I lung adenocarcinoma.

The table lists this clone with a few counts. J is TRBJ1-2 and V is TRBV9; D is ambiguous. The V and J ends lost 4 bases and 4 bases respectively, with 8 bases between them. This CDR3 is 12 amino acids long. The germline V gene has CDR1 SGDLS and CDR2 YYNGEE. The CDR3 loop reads CASSLASYGYTF. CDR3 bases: TGTGCCAGCAGCTTAGCCAGCTATGGCTACACCTTC.

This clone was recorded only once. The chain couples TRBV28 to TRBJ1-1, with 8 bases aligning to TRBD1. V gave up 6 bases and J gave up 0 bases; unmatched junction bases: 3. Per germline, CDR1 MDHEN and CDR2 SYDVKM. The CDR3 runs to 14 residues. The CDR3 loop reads CASRGTGMNTEAFF. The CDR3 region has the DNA TGTGCCAGCAGAGGGACAGGAATGAACACTGAAGCTTTCTTT.

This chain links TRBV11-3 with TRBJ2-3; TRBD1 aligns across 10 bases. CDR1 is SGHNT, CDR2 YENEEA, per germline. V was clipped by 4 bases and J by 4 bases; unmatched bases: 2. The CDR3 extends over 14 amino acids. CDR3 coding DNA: TGTGCCAGCAGCTCCGGGACAGGGGCAGATACGCAGTATTTT. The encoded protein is CASSSGTGADTQYF.